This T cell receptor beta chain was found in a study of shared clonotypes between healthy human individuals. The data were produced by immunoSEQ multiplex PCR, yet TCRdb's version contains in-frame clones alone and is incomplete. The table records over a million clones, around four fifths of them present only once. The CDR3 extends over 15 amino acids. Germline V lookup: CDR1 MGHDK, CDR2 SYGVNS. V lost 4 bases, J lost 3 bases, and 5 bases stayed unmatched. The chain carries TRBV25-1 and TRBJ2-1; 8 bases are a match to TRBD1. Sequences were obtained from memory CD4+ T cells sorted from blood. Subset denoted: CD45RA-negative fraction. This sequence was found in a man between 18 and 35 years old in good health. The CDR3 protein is CASSAGQGYYNEQFF. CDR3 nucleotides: TGTGCCAGCAGTGCCGGACAGGGTTACTACAATGAGCAGTTCTTC.